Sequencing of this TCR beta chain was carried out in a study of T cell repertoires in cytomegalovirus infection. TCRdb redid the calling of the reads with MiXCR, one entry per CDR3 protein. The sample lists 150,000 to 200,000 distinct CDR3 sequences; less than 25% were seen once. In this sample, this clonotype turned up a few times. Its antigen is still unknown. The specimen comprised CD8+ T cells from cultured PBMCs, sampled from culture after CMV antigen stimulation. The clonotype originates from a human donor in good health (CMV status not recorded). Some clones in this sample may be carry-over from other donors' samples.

CDR3 in amino acids: CAISDVSSTNEKLFF. As DNA, the CDR3 is TGTGCCATCAGTGATGTGTCCTCAACTAATGAAAAACTGTTTTTT. The chain couples TRBV10-3 to TRBJ1-4; no clear D. Trimming pared 3 bases from V and 0 bases from J, leaving 8 bases between. The CDR3 length is 15 residues. CDR1 and CDR2 (germline): ENHRY, SYGVKD.